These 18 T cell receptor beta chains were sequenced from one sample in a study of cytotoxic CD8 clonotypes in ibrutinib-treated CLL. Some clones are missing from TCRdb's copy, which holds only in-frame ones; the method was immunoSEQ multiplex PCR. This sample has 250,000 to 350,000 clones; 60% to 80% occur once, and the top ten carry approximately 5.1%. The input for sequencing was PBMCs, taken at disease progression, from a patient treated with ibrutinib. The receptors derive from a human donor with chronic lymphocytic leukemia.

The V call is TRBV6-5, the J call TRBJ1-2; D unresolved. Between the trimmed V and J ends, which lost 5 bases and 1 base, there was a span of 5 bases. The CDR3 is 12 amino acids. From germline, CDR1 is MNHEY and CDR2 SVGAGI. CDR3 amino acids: CASSTYNYGYTF. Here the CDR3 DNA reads TGTGCCAGCAGTACATATAACTATGGCTACACCTTC.

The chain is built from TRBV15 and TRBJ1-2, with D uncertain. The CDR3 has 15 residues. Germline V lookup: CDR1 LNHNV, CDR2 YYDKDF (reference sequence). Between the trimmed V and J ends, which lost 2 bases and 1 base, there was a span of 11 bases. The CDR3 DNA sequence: TGTGCCACCAGCAGAAGTGGAGAGCGTAACTATGGCTACACCTTC. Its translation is CATSRSGERNYGYTF.

For the CDR3, the DNA is TGTGCCAGTCACAATTGGCCGAATTCACCCCTCCACTTT. The encoded protein is CASHNWPNSPLHF. The gene calls are TRBV19 and TRBJ1-6, with unresolved D. The V gene's germline CDR1 is LNHDA and CDR2 SQIVND (reference sequence). V lost 8 bases, J lost 7 bases, and 12 bases lay in between. The length of the CDR3 is 13 residues. Combining the CDR3 with reference TRBV19 and TRBJ1-6 gives the whole variable domain DGGITQSPKYLFRKEGQNVTLSCEQNLNHDAMYWYRQDPGQGLRLIYYSQIVNDFQKGDIAEGYSVSREKKESFPLTVTSAQKNPTAFYLCASHNWPNSPLHFGNGTRLTVT.

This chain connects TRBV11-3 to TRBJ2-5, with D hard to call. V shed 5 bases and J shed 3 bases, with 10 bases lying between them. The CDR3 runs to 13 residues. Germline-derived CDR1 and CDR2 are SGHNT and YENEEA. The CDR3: CASSTREKETQYF. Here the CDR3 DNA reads TGTGCCAGCAGCACCCGAGAAAAAGAGACCCAGTACTTC.

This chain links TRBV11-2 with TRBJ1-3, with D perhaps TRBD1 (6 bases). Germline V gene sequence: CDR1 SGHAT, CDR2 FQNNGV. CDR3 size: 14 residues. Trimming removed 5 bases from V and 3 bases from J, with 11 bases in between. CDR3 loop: CASSRGGHGNTIYF. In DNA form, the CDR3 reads TGTGCCAGCAGCCGGGGGGGGCATGGAAACACCATATATTTT.

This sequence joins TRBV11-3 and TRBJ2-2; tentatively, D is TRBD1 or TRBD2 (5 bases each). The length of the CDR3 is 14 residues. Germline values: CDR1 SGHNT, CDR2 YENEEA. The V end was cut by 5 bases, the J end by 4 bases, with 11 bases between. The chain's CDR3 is CASSGRAGTGELFF. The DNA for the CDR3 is TGTGCCAGCAGCGGCAGGGCGGGCACCGGGGAGCTGTTTTTT. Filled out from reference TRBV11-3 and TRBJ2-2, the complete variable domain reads EAGVVQSPRYKIIEKKQPVAFWCNPISGHNTLYWYLQNLGQGPELLIRYENEEAVDDSQLPKDRFSAERLKGVDSTLKIQPAELGDSAVYLCASSGRAGTGELFFGEGSRLTVL.

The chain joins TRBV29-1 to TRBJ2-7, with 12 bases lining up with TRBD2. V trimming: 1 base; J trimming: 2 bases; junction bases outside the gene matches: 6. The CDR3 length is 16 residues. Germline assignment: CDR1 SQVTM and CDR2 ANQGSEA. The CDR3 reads CSVEAGLAGLPYEQYF. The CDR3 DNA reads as TGCAGCGTTGAAGCCGGACTAGCGGGACTCCCCTACGAGCAGTACTTC.

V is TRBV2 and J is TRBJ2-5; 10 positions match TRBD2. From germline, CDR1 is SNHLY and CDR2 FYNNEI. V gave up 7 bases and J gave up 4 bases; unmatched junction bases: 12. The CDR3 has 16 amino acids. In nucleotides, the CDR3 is TGTGCCAGCAAGGGGGCTAGCGGGAGAAGGTTAGAGACCCAGTACTTC. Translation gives CASKGASGRRLETQYF.

CDR3 nucleotides: TGTGCCAGCAAGATAGCGGGGGGGGCAGAGACCCAGTACTTC. Protein: CASKIAGGAETQYF. The rearrangement joins TRBV6-1 to TRBJ2-5; 11 nucleotides align to TRBD2. Germline values: CDR1 MNHNS, CDR2 SASEGT. The CDR3 is 14 residues long. V lost 7 bases and J lost 4; bases outside the gene matches: 5.

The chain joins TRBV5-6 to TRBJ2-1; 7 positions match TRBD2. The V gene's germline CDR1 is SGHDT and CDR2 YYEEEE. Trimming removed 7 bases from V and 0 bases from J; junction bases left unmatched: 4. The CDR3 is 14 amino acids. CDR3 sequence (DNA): TGTGCCAGCTCGTGGGGGGGCTCCTACAATGAGCAGTTCTTC. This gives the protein CASSWGGSYNEQFF.

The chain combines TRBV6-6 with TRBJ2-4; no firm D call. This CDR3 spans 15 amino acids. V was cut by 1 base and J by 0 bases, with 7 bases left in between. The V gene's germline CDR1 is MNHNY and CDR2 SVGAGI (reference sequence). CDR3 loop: CASSYWTVAKNIQYF. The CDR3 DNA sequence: TGTGCCAGCAGTTACTGGACCGTAGCCAAAAACATTCAGTACTTC.

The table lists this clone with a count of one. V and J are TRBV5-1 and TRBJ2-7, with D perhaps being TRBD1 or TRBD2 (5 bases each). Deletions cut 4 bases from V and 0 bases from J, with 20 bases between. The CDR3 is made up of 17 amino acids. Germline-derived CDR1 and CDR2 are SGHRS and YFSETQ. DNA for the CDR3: TGCGCCAGCAGCCCCATCCCCTACGGGGCCAACTCCTACGAGCAGTACTTC. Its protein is CASSPIPYGANSYEQYF.

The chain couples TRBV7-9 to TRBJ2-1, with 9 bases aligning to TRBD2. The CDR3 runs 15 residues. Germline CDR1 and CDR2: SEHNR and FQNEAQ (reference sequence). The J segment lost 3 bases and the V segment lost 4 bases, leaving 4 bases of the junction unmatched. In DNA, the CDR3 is TGTGCCAGCAGCTCGCTAGCGGGGTACTACAATGAGCAGTTCTTC. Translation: CASSSLAGYYNEQFF.

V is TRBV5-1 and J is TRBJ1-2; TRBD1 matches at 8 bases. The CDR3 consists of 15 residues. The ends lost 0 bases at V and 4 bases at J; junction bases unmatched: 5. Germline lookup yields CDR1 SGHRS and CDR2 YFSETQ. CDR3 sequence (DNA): TGCGCCAGCAGCTTGGCCGGACAGGGCCTCTATGGCTACACCTTC. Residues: CASSLAGQGLYGYTF.

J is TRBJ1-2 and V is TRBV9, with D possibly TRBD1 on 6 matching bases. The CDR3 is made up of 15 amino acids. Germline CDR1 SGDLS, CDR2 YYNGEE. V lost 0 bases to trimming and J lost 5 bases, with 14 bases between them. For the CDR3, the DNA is TGTGCCAGCAGCGTAGGCCCGGACAGCTATTATGGCTACACCTTC. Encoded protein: CASSVGPDSYYGYTF.

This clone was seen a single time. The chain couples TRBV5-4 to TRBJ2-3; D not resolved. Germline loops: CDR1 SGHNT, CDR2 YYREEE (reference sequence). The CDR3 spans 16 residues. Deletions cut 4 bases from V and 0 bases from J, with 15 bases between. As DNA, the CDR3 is TGTGCCAGCAGCGGAATTACGGCCACTAGCACAGATACGCAGTATTTT. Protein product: CASSGITATSTDTQYF.

CDR3 nucleotide sequence: TGTGCCATCAGAGCAGGGGAAACTGAAGCTTTCTTT. It is translated as CAIRAGETEAFF. This chain links TRBV10-3 with TRBJ1-1, with D maybe TRBD1 (6 bases). The CDR3 sequence is 12 residues long. The germline CDR1 and CDR2 sequences are ENHRY and SYGVKD. V was pared by 6 bases and J by 5 bases, with 10 bases between.

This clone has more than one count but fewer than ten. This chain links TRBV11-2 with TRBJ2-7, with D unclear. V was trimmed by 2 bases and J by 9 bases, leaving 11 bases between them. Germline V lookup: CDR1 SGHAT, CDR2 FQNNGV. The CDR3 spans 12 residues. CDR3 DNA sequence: TGTGCCAGCAGCTTACGTCGGGCTTGGCAGTACTTC. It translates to CASSLRRAWQYF.